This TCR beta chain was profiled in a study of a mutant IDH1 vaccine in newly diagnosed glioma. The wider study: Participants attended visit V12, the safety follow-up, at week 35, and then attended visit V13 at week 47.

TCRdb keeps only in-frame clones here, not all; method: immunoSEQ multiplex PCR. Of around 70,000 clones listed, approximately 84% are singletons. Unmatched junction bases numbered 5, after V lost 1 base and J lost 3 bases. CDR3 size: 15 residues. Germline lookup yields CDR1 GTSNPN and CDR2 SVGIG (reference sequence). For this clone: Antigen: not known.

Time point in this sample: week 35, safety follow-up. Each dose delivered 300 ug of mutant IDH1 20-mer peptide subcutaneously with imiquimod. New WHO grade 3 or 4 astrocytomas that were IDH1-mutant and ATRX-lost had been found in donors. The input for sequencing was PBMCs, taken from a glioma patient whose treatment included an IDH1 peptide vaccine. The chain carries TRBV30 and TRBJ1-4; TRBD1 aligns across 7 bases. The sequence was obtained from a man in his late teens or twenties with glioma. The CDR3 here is CAWSDLGTANEKLFF. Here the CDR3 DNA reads TGTGCCTGGAGTGACCTCGGGACAGCTAATGAAAAACTGTTTTTT.